The rows below give T cell receptor beta chains drawn from one sample of a study of beta chain features in type 1 diabetes. Only in-frame clones appear in the TCRdb table, and some are missing; sequencing was by immunoSEQ multiplex PCR. The data show roughly 310,000 clones, 11% seen once. Material: naive CD4+ T cells from blood. Receptors were obtained from a woman in her twenties or thirties in good health. The CDR3 runs from the conserved cysteine through the conserved F or W. The order of the fields is V gene, J gene, clone size, D gene, CDR3 DNA, CDR3 protein. D genes are given only for firm matches. The size of a clone is reported for some rows only, either as once, few or many, or as a class for expanded clones.

TRBV2	TRBJ2-1	few	TRBD2	TGTGCCAGCAGCCCCCTCCCCCTAGCGGGAGGGGACAATGAGCAGTTCTTC	CASSPLPLAGGDNEQFF
TRBV4-2	TRBJ2-1	-	TRBD2	TGTGCCAGCAGCGGATCCGGGACTACCTACAATGAGCAGTTCTTC	CASSGSGTTYNEQFF
TRBV7-6	TRBJ2-1	-	-	TGTGCCAGCAGCCTCCACAATGAGCAGTTCTTC	CASSLHNEQFF
TRBV18	TRBJ1-4	-	TRBD1	TGTGCCAGCTCAATCCAGGGGGGAACTAATGAAAAACTGTTTTTT	CASSIQGGTNEKLFF
TRBV15	TRBJ1-5	-	-	TGTGCCACCAGCAGAGGTCTCCCTAGCGACCAGCCCCAGCATTTT	CATSRGLPSDQPQHF
TRBV5-4	TRBJ2-1	-	TRBD1	TGTGCCAGCAACAATCGGACAGGGTACAATGAGCAGTTCTTC	CASNNRTGYNEQFF
TRBV4-2	TRBJ2-7	few	TRBD1	TGTGCCAGCAGCGCGGCGGGACAGGGCTCCTACGAGCAGTACTTC	CASSAAGQGSYEQYF
TRBV19	TRBJ2-4	-	-	TGTGCCAGTAGTTACCCCTCTAGCCAACCTACCAAAAACATTCAGTACTTC	CASSYPSSQPTKNIQYF
TRBV7-9	TRBJ1-2	-	TRBD1	TGTGCCAGCAGCTCCCCCCGGCAGGGGGCTGCCTATGGCTACACCTTC	CASSSPRQGAAYGYTF
TRBV29-1	TRBJ2-7	-	-	TGCAGCGTTGCTGGCATGCAGTATCAGTACTTC	CSVAGMQYQYF
TRBV4-2	TRBJ2-1	-	TRBD1	TGTGCCAGCAGCCTTACCGGGACAGGGGCCGACAATGAGCAGTTCTTC	CASSLTGTGADNEQFF
TRBV11-2	TRBJ2-2	-	TRBD2	TGTGCCAGCAGCTTAGTCGGGGGGGCTTCTTTAACGGGGGAGCTGTTTTTT	CASSLVGGASLTGELFF
TRBV15	TRBJ1-3	-	-	TGTGCCACCAGCAGAGATACGGGTCTCCTCGGAAACACCATATATTTT	CATSRDTGLLGNTIYF
TRBV27	TRBJ2-1	few	TRBD1	TGTGCCAGCAGTTCAGGACAGGGTTACGATGAGCAGTTCTTC	CASSSGQGYDEQFF
TRBV5-1	TRBJ2-5	few	TRBD1	TGCGCCAGCAGCCGAAGACAGGGCGGAGAGACCCAGTACTTC	CASSRRQGGETQYF